The present entry profiles one T cell receptor (beta chain) with its context. Its antigen is as yet unknown. This sample is drawn from a study of shared clonotypes between healthy human individuals. Study-wide context: Donors had three CD4 naive, three CD4 memory, two CD8 naive and one CD8 memory plate apiece. The study's findings and limits: Shared clonotypes: about 4.6% naive CD4, about 4% naive CD8, about 2.5% memory CD4, over 0.3% memory CD8. Rarefaction revealed incomplete sorted-subset sequencing despite large depth.

The repertoire was sequenced with immunoSEQ multiplex PCR; TCRdb's copy has only in-frame clones and lacks some. The table includes some 980,000 clones, around 80% detected once. The germline CDR1 and CDR2 sequences are MNHNS and SASEGT. This CDR3 spans 14 amino acids. Trimming left V 7 bases short and J 9 bases short, with 16 bases between. The chain recombines TRBV6-1 with TRBJ1-6; a possible D gene is TRBD1 (6 bases). The specimen sequenced was memory CD4+ T cells sorted from blood. Documented subset: CD45RA-negative fraction. The clonotype originates from a man younger than 35 in good health. The CDR3 reads CASKNRELFSPLHF. The CDR3 DNA reads TGTGCCAGCAAGAACAGGGAGTTATTTTCACCCCTCCACTTT.